A single T cell receptor beta chain is shown here with its context. Antigen specificity is unknown. V was clipped by 0 bases and J by 4 bases, with 4 bases between them. This CDR3 comprises 12 residues. CDR1 is SGHDT, CDR2 YYEEEE, per germline. Sequencing was performed with immunoSEQ multiplex PCR; in TCRdb, only in-frame clones are kept and a portion is missing. The sample lists about 93,000 clones; approximately 86% were seen once. This sample was included in a study of T cell responses to AZD1222 COVID-19 vaccine. Overall study results and limits: Baseline seropositives among AZD1222 recipients totaled only 5 to 7.

The sample here was peripheral blood, taken on day 0 of AZD1222 vaccination. The rearrangement uses TRBV5-6 and TRBJ1-2; no firm D call. This clonotype was obtained from an adult in good health. The CDR3 DNA reads TGTGCCAGCAGCTTGGAATTCTATGGCTACACCTTC. Translation: CASSLEFYGYTF.